This T cell receptor (beta chain) came from a study of lymphopenia after photon versus proton radiotherapy. This clone appeared a single time. What it recognizes is unknown. Repertoires were generated with immunoSEQ multiplex PCR, while TCRdb's copy carries only in-frame clones and drops some. The sample shows fewer than 70,000 clones, 80% to 90% of them seen only once. Study-wide results and caveats: Post-nadir diversity loss with photons came from oligoclonal expansion, particularly CD8+ Temra cells.

The CDR3 has 16 residues. V was clipped by 1 base and J by 2 bases, with 9 bases between them. Germline CDR1 is SGHTA and CDR2 is FQGNSA. The sequence derives from an elderly man with esophageal cancer. V gene TRBV7-2 combines with J gene TRBJ2-6; D not certain. Material: peripheral blood, obtained from a patient treated with proton-based radiotherapy. The CDR3 loop reads CASSLEAMAGANVLTF. The CDR3 nucleotides read TGTGCCAGCAGCTTAGAAGCAATGGCTGGGGCCAACGTCCTGACTTTC.